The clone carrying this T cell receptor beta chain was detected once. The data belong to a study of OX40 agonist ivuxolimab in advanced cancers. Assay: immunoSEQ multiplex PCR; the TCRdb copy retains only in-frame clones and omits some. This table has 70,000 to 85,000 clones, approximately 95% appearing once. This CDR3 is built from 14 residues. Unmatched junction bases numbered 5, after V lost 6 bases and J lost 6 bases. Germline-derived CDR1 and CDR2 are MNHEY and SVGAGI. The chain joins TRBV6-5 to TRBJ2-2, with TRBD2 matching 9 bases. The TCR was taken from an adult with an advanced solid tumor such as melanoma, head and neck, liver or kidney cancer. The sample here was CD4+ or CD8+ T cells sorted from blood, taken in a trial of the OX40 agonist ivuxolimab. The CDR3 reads CASSTSGYAGELFF. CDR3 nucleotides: TGTGCCAGCAGCACTAGCGGGTACGCCGGGGAGCTGTTTTTT.